The clone carrying this T cell receptor (beta chain) was detected a few times. Its antigen is unknown. The data originate from a study of CD8+ T cells in alopecia areata. Findings and caveats of the study: Researchers report lesional scalp, most notably alopecia totalis/universalis, outstripped normal scalp in clonality. Resident alphabeta T cells of normal skin are also sequenced in scalp samples.

Following extraction, RNA underwent reverse transcription to cDNA, which served as the sequencing template. Libraries were prepared by immunoSEQ multiplex PCR; TCRdb keeps only in-frame clonotypes and omits some of them. This table holds around 190,000 clones, 45% to 70% found once. PBMCs provided sorted CD4+ and CD8+ T cells. V lost 0 bases, J lost 13 bases, and 14 bases lay in between. CDR3 length equals 13 residues. Germline V gives CDR1 SGHDT, CDR2 YYEEEE. V gene TRBV5-6 combines with J gene TRBJ1-5; D is unclear. The sequence was collected from a human donor in good health. Sequenced input: CD8+ T cells sorted from blood. The CDR3 region is CASSLGEFPAQHF. CDR3 bases: TGTGCCAGCAGCTTGGGTGAATTTCCGGCTCAGCATTTT.